The sequence of this T cell receptor (beta chain) was determined in a study of T cell repertoires in cytomegalovirus infection. Across the study: CMV epitopes, recently identified HLA-C-restricted and well-studied HLA-B-restricted, were used.

Germline V gene lookup returns CDR1 SGHVS and CDR2 FNYEAQ. The CDR3 extends over 16 amino acids. The ends lost 4 bases at V and 2 bases at J; junction bases unmatched: 9. This clonotype has more than one count but fewer than ten. The antigen remains unidentified. TCRdb independently ran MiXCR on the reads; one entry per CDR3 protein. The sample gives tens of thousands of distinct CDR3 sequences, around 18% of which show up once; approximately 25% is in the top ten. Study-wide points: The response measured ex vivo was dominated by TCR beta clonotypes (HLA-C-restricted and CMV-specific).

This receptor was identified in a human donor in good health (CMV status not recorded). Some clones in this sample may be carry-over from other donors' samples. Sequencing was performed on CD8+ T cells from cultured PBMCs, taken from culture after CMV antigen stimulation. The chain links TRBV7-6 to TRBJ2-3, with 7 bases matching TRBD2. CDR3 sequence: CASSSPGLKLTDTQYF. The CDR3 DNA sequence: TGTGCCAGCAGCTCCCCGGGACTAAAACTCACAGATACGCAGTATTTT.